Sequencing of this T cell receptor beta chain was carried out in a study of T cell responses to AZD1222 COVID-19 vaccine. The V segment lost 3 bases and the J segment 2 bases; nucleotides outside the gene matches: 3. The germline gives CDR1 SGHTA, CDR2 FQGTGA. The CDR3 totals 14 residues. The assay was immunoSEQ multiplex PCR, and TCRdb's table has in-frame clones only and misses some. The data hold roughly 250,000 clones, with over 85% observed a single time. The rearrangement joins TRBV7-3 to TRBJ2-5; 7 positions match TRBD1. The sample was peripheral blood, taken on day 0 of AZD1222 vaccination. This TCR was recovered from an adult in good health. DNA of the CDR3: TGTGCCAGCAGCTTTACAGGGGCTCAAGAGACCCAGTACTTC. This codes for CASSFTGAQETQYF. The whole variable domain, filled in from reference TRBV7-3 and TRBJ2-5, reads GAGVSQTPSNKVTEKGKYVELRCDPISGHTALYWYRQSLGQGPEFLIYFQGTGAADDSGLPNDRFFAVRPEGSVSTLKIQRTERGDSAVYLCASSFTGAQETQYFGPGTRLLVL.